The clone carrying this T cell receptor (beta chain) was found once. The protocol was immunoSEQ multiplex PCR, while the TCRdb copy is restricted to in-frame clones and leaves out a portion. The data contain under 200,000 clones, approximately 86% of them seen just once; the ten biggest clones take up 7.5% to 10%. The data stem from a study of blood T cell repertoires in COVID-19. Sequencing used peripheral blood. The TCR comes from a woman older than 75 with acute or convalescent COVID-19.

The chain's CDR3 is CASSFTRRETQYF. CDR3 DNA sequence: TGTGCCAGCAGCTTTACAAGGCGGGAGACCCAGTACTTC. V and J are TRBV11-2 and TRBJ2-5; D unclear. Germline V gene sequence: CDR1 SGHAT, CDR2 FQNNGV. Trimming removed 3 bases from V and 5 bases from J, with 10 bases in between. This CDR3 has 13 residues. Based on the CDR3 plus reference TRBV11-2 and TRBJ2-5, the full variable domain is EAGVAQSPRYKIIEKRQSVAFWCNPISGHATLYWYQQILGQGPKLLIQFQNNGVVDDSQLPKDRFSAERLKGVDSTLKIQPAKLEDSAVYLCASSFTRRETQYFGPGTRLLVL.